One T cell receptor (beta chain) is described in this entry. The antigen this receptor binds is unknown. Base qualities are not at hand, and no much larger clone is one base apart. Whole blood was collected in K2EDTA tubes by collaborating institutions according to the institutions' own protocols. For TCRbeta analysis, collaborator samples were shipped as frozen whole blood, as isolated PBMCs, or as DNA extracted from either sample type. This sample was included in a study of blood T cell repertoires in COVID-19 (TCRdb year 2020). Describing the broader study: The collaborator samples originated in the United States, Italy and Spain and spanned the acute and convalescent phases of COVID-19. Samples were obtained from the ongoing ImmuneRACE study (first 160 participants) and from 1,254 subjects provided by 6 global collaborators. The material from the prospective study consisted of cDNA or gDNA derived from T cells, B-cell-depleted T cells, or PBMCs. Sample metadata almost always included a de-identified subject ID, COVID-19 status, age in years and sex. The dataset comprised deeply sampled blood TCRbeta repertoires from subjects exposed to, actively infected with, or recovered from COVID-19. The repertoires were released in a freely available public database intended as a resource for research on the immune response to SARS-CoV-2. Where available, HLA class I and class II types were obtained from metadata supplied by the sample provider rather than from assay-based typing.

The immunoSEQ Assay, a bias-controlled multiplex PCR, was used to amplify TCRbeta CDR3 regions from genomic DNA. On the study's bioinformatics: The number of nucleated cells in each sample was estimated by amplification of reference gene primers within the assay. Sequence reads were collapsed and filtered to measure the absolute abundance of every unique TCRbeta CDR3 rearrangement. Productive Simpson clonality was computed per sample as the square root of Simpson's diversity index over productive rearrangements. TCRdb mirrors the immuneACCESS table, restricted to in-frame sequences. Some clones are absent from its copies; in checked studies, under half trace to an unresolved V gene, and the reason for the others is unknown. V, J and clone size reflect that table, while D and trimming were determined from the DNA. This sample has some 150,000 clones in its table, and around four fifths of those were observed once. Clones ranked in the top ten supply roughly 4.4% of the sample.

From its cysteine to its phenylalanine, the CDR3 spans 13 amino acids. Here the CDR3 DNA is all that survives: 39 bases in frame from base 1. Trimming removed 3 bases from V and 6 bases from J; the gene matches leave 3 bases unexplained. The germline V gene specifies LGHNA as CDR1 and YNFKEQ as CDR2. Overall results and qualifications from the work: How much clinical and demographic metadata was included differed by source and by participant, and the metadata was provided uncurated.

This receptor was taken from a human donor in a cohort sampled during active COVID-19. The chain couples TRBV4-2 to TRBJ1-2; 8 middle bases align to TRBD1. Sequencing input: peripheral blood. The nucleotides read TGTGCCAGCAGCCAGGACAGGGCGAATGGCTACACCTTC. The resulting protein is CASSQDRANGYTF.